Described below is a single T cell receptor beta chain sequence and its context. Antigen unknown. Germline V gene data show CDR1 as MGHRA and CDR2 as YSYEKL. V dropped 3 bases and J dropped 3 bases, with 14 bases sitting between them. The CDR3 is 15 residues long. The record originates from a study of T-cell memory formation after mild COVID-19. Study findings and constraints: Second-wave clones peaking on day 37 lacked confirmed SARS-CoV-2 specificity.

Employing constant-segment primers, 5'RACE generated TCR alpha and TCR beta cDNA libraries bearing sample barcodes and UMIs. TCRdb recomputed calls from the 5' RACE reads with MiXCR, one row per CDR3 protein. The profile shows around 450,000 distinct CDR3 sequences, 20% to 25% of them singletons. V is TRBV4-1 and J is TRBJ1-2, with D possibly matching TRBD1 (6 bases). Sequencing was carried out using PBMCs or a T cell subset sorted from them (not recorded which). The clonotype comes from an adult woman who had mild COVID-19 (a few samples of this study predate the infection). Cell type and time point are not known. This CDR3 is CASSQEGGPYYGYTF. The CDR3 nucleotides read TGCGCCAGCAGCCAGGAGGGGGGCCCGTACTATGGCTACACCTTC.